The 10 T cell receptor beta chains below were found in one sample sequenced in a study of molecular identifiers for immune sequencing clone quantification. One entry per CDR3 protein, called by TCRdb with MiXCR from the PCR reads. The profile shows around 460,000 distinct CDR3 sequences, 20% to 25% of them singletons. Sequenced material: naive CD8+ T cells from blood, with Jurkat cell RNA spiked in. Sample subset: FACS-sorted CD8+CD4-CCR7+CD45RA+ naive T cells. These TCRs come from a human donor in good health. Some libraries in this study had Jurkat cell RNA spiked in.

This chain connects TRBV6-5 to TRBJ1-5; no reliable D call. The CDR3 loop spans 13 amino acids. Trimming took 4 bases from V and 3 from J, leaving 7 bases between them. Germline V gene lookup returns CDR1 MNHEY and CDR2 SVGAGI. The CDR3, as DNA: TGTGCCAGCAGTTTTATAAACAATCAGCCCCAGCATTTT. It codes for CASSFINNQPQHF.

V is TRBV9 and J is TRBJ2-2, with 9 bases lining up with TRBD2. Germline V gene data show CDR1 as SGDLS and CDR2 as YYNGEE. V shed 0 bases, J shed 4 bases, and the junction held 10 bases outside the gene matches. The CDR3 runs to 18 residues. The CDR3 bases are TGTGCCAGCAGCGTAGATCCCGCGGGAGGGTCCGGCACCGGGGAGCTGTTTTTT. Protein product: CASSVDPAGGSGTGELFF.

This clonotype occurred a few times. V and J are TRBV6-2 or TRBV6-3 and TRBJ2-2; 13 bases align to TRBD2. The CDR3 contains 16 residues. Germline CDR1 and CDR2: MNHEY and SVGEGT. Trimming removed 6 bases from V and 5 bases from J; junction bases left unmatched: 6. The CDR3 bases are TGTGCCAGCAGGGAAGGACTAGCGGGAGAGACCGGGGAGCTGTTTTTT. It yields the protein CASREGLAGETGELFF.

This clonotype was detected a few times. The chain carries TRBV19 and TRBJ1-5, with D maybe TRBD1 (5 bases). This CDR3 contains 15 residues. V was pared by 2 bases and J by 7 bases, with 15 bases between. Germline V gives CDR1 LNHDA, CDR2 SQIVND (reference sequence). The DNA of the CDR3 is TGTGCCAGTAGTATATACGGACACCGACGGCAGCCCCAGCATTTT. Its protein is CASSIYGHRRQPQHF.

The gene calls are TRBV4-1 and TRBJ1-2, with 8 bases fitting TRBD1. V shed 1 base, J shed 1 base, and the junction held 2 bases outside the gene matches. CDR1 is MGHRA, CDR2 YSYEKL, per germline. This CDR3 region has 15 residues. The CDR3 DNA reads TGCGCCAGCAGCCAAGCAGGACAGGGTAACTATGGCTACACCTTC. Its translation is CASSQAGQGNYGYTF.

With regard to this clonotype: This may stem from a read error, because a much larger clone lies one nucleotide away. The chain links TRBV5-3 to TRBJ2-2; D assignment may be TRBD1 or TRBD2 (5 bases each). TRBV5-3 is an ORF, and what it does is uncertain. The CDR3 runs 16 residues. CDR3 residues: CASSLLGQSNTGKLFF. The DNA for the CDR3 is TGTGCCAGCAGCTTGTTGGGGCAATCGAACACCGGGAAGCTGTTTTTT.

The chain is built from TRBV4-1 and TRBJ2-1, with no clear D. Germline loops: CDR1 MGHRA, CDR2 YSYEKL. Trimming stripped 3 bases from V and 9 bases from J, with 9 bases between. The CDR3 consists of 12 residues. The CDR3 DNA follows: TGCGCCAGCAGCCATACAATGAGTGAGCAGTTCTTC. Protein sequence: CASSHTMSEQFF.

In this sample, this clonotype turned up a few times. CDR3 in amino acids: CASSQEDGSKFYEQYF. The CDR3 region has the DNA TGTGCCAGCAGCCAAGAGGACGGGAGTAAATTCTACGAGCAGTACTTC. The chain combines TRBV4-2 with TRBJ2-7, with D perhaps TRBD2 (6 bases). The CDR3 extends over 16 amino acids. Germline CDR1 LGHNA, CDR2 YNFKEQ. V was shortened by 0 bases and J by 3 bases, with 15 bases between the two germline ends.

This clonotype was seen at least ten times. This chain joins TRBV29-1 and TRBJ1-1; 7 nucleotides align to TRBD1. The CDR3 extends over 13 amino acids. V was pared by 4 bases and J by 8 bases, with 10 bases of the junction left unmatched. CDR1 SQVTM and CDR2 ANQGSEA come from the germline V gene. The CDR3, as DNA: TGCAGCGTTGTGGGGTCTGGGACAGTCGAAGCTTTCTTT. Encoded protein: CSVVGSGTVEAFF.

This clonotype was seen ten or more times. The CDR3 spells CASSLVRTGADNEQFF. DNA of the CDR3: TGTGCCAGCAGCTTAGTTCGGACAGGGGCCGACAATGAGCAGTTCTTC. This rearrangement joins TRBV7-2 to TRBJ2-1; 9 nucleotides agree with TRBD1. The V segment lost 1 base and the J segment 5 bases; nucleotides outside the gene matches: 6. Germline CDR1 reads SGHTA; CDR2 reads FQGNSA. The length of the CDR3 is 16 residues.